A selection of T cell receptor beta chains follows, all from one sample in a study of B cell selection in AIRE deficiency. TCRdb's table, derived via immunoSEQ multiplex PCR, lists solely in-frame clones and lacks some. The profile shows tens of thousands of clones, roughly 97% of them singletons. Material for sequencing was conventional CD4+ T cells sorted from PBMCs. The receptor source for this set is a human donor with AIRE deficiency. Both conserved end residues are part of each CDR3. D genes are given only for firm matches. The size field is filled for only some rows; it gives once, few, many or a size class.

abundance: -; j_gene: TRBJ1-1; v_gene: TRBV7-2; d_gene: -; CDR3nt: TGTGCCAGCAGCTTTATCGGGTTGAACACTGAAGCTTTCTTT; CDR3aa: CASSFIGLNTEAFF
abundance: -; j_gene: TRBJ1-1; v_gene: TRBV6-1; d_gene: TRBD1; CDR3nt: TGTGCCAGCAGAGGTTGGACAGGGAGGACTGAAGCTTTCTTT; CDR3aa: CASRGWTGRTEAFF
abundance: -; j_gene: TRBJ2-1; v_gene: TRBV19; d_gene: -; CDR3nt: TGTGCCAGTAGTATAAGCCTCACTAATGAGCAGTTCTTC; CDR3aa: CASSISLTNEQFF
abundance: -; j_gene: TRBJ2-3; v_gene: TRBV6-1; d_gene: -; CDR3nt: TGTGCCAGCAGTGAAGTGACCCTGCCGACTCATACGCAGTATTTT; CDR3aa: CASSEVTLPTHTQYF
abundance: -; j_gene: TRBJ2-5; v_gene: TRBV7-3; d_gene: -; CDR3nt: TGTGCCAGCAGCCTCACTGCGGGGGCCGGGGAGACCCAGTACTTC; CDR3aa: CASSLTAGAGETQYF
abundance: -; j_gene: TRBJ2-5; v_gene: TRBV5-1; d_gene: TRBD2; CDR3nt: TGCGCCAGCAGCTTGAGGTTGACGGGAGGGAAAGAGACCCAGTACTTC; CDR3aa: CASSLRLTGGKETQYF
abundance: few; j_gene: TRBJ2-7; v_gene: TRBV5-1; d_gene: TRBD2; CDR3nt: TGCGCCAGCAGCTTGGGGGCTAGCGGGCCGGGGGAGCAGTACTTC; CDR3aa: CASSLGASGPGEQYF
abundance: -; j_gene: TRBJ2-1; v_gene: TRBV11-2; d_gene: TRBD2; CDR3nt: TGTGCCAGCAGCTTAATAGCGGGGTACTTGAATGAGCAGTTCTTC; CDR3aa: CASSLIAGYLNEQFF
abundance: -; j_gene: TRBJ2-7; v_gene: TRBV7-6; d_gene: TRBD2; CDR3nt: TGTGCCAGCAGCCTCGAGCGGGGGGGCCCGTACGAGCAGTACTTC; CDR3aa: CASSLERGGPYEQYF
abundance: -; j_gene: TRBJ2-6; v_gene: TRBV27; d_gene: -; CDR3nt: TGTGCCAGCAGCCTCGAATCTGGGGCCAACGTCCTGACTTTC; CDR3aa: CASSLESGANVLTF
abundance: -; j_gene: TRBJ1-2; v_gene: TRBV27; d_gene: -; CDR3nt: TGTGCCAGCAGTTTATGGGGACACCATGGCTACACCTTC; CDR3aa: CASSLWGHHGYTF
abundance: -; j_gene: TRBJ1-3; v_gene: TRBV19; d_gene: -; CDR3nt: TGTGCCAGTAGTCCGAGGACGTTTGGAAACACCATATATTTT; CDR3aa: CASSPRTFGNTIYF
abundance: -; j_gene: TRBJ2-2; v_gene: TRBV5-6; d_gene: -; CDR3nt: TGTGCCAGCAGCGATTTGGGGATCGGGGAGCTGTTTTTT; CDR3aa: CASSDLGIGELFF
abundance: -; j_gene: TRBJ1-5; v_gene: TRBV5-5; d_gene: -; CDR3nt: TGTGCCAGCAGCCTCGACTGGCGCAATCAGCCCCAGCATTTT; CDR3aa: CASSLDWRNQPQHF
abundance: -; j_gene: TRBJ1-2; v_gene: TRBV30; d_gene: -; CDR3nt: TGTGCCTGGAGAGCGGGGGGCTACACCTTC; CDR3aa: CAWRAGGYTF
abundance: once; j_gene: TRBJ1-2; v_gene: TRBV29-1; d_gene: TRBD1; CDR3nt: TGCAGCGTGAGGACAGGTGGTGGCTACACCTTC; CDR3aa: CSVRTGGGYTF
abundance: -; j_gene: TRBJ2-5; v_gene: TRBV5-5; d_gene: -; CDR3nt: TGTGCCAGCAGCTTCTCTCCTGGGGAGACCCAGTACTTC; CDR3aa: CASSFSPGETQYF
abundance: -; j_gene: TRBJ2-5; v_gene: TRBV29-1; d_gene: TRBD2; CDR3nt: TGCAGCGCGACTAGCGGTGCCCCAGAGACCCAGTACTTC; CDR3aa: CSATSGAPETQYF
abundance: -; j_gene: TRBJ2-5; v_gene: TRBV18; d_gene: -; CDR3nt: TGTGCCAGCTCATCGTCAGGTGCCCCAGGGGCCCAGTACTTC; CDR3aa: CASSSSGAPGAQYF
abundance: -; j_gene: TRBJ2-7; v_gene: TRBV5-1; d_gene: -; CDR3nt: TGCGCCAGCAGCTTGAGCCAGGCCTACGAGCAGTACTTC; CDR3aa: CASSLSQAYEQYF
abundance: -; j_gene: TRBJ2-7; v_gene: TRBV9; d_gene: -; CDR3nt: TGTGCCAGCAGCGTAGCGACAGGAGCCTCCCCTTCTTACGAGCAGTACTTC; CDR3aa: CASSVATGASPSYEQYF
abundance: -; j_gene: TRBJ1-1; v_gene: TRBV18; d_gene: -; CDR3nt: TGTGCCAGCTCTCAAACCCCTACAGGACCTGGAAAGGTGAACACTGAAGCTTTCTTT; CDR3aa: CASSQTPTGPGKVNTEAFF
abundance: -; j_gene: TRBJ2-7; v_gene: TRBV7-2; d_gene: -; CDR3nt: TGTGCCAGCAGCTTAGCGGGGACTTTCTCCTACGAGCAGTACTTC; CDR3aa: CASSLAGTFSYEQYF
abundance: -; j_gene: TRBJ1-5; v_gene: TRBV21-1; d_gene: -; CDR3nt: TGTGCCAGCACCCCTCCTTGGTGTCCCGAGTTTAGCAATCAGCCCCAGCATTTT; CDR3aa: CASTPPWCPEFSNQPQHF
abundance: -; j_gene: TRBJ1-3; v_gene: TRBV5-1; d_gene: -; CDR3nt: TGCGCCAGCAGTGGTCAGGGATACTCTGGAAACACCATATATTTT; CDR3aa: CASSGQGYSGNTIYF
abundance: -; j_gene: TRBJ2-7; v_gene: TRBV2; d_gene: -; CDR3nt: TGTGCCAGCAAGGCGAGCGCCGGGGGTTACGAGCAGTACTTC; CDR3aa: CASKASAGGYEQYF
abundance: -; j_gene: TRBJ1-1; v_gene: TRBV29-1; d_gene: -; CDR3nt: TGCAGCGTTGTACAGAGGATGAACACTGAAGCTTTCTTT; CDR3aa: CSVVQRMNTEAFF
abundance: once; j_gene: TRBJ2-7; v_gene: TRBV4-2; d_gene: TRBD1; CDR3nt: TGTGCCAGCAGCCAACCTCGAGGGACAGGGGGCGGCTACGAGCAGTACTTC; CDR3aa: CASSQPRGTGGGYEQYF
abundance: -; j_gene: TRBJ2-1; v_gene: TRBV7-9; d_gene: -; CDR3nt: TGTGCCAGCAGCTTAATCGGGAGCTCCTACAATGAGCAGTTCTTC; CDR3aa: CASSLIGSSYNEQFF
abundance: -; j_gene: TRBJ2-7; v_gene: TRBV30; d_gene: TRBD2; CDR3nt: TGTGCCTGGAGTACTCCGGGGGGCGAGCAGTACTTC; CDR3aa: CAWSTPGGEQYF
abundance: -; j_gene: TRBJ2-5; v_gene: TRBV4-2; d_gene: -; CDR3nt: TGTGCCAGCAGCCGCGAAGGGACGGCCGGCGGGGAGACCCAGTACTTC; CDR3aa: CASSREGTAGGETQYF
abundance: -; j_gene: TRBJ2-7; v_gene: TRBV7-3; d_gene: -; CDR3nt: TGTGCCAGCAGCTCCATATCAGGGTCCGAGCAGTACTTC; CDR3aa: CASSSISGSEQYF
abundance: -; j_gene: TRBJ2-3; v_gene: TRBV7-6; d_gene: -; CDR3nt: TGTGCCAGCAGCTTAACGGCTACACGCACAGATACGCAGTATTTT; CDR3aa: CASSLTATRTDTQYF
abundance: once; j_gene: TRBJ2-7; v_gene: TRBV19; d_gene: -; CDR3nt: TGTGCCAGTAGTATGCGCTGGGACGAGCAGTACTTC; CDR3aa: CASSMRWDEQYF
abundance: -; j_gene: TRBJ2-2; v_gene: TRBV9; d_gene: -; CDR3nt: TGTGCCAGCTTCTCGGGACCCCCGGGGGAGAACACCGGGGAGCTGTTTTTT; CDR3aa: CASFSGPPGENTGELFF
abundance: -; j_gene: TRBJ1-2; v_gene: TRBV6-1; d_gene: TRBD1; CDR3nt: TGTGCCAGCAGTGATGGACAGGGAAGTGGCTACACCTTC; CDR3aa: CASSDGQGSGYTF
abundance: -; j_gene: TRBJ2-4; v_gene: TRBV7-2; d_gene: -; CDR3nt: TGTGCCAGCAGCTTAGAGCGGCGGACGAACTTTCAGTACTTC; CDR3aa: CASSLERRTNFQYF
abundance: -; j_gene: TRBJ2-5; v_gene: TRBV4-2; d_gene: TRBD2; CDR3nt: TGTGCCAGCAGCCAAGAGGCTAGCGGGGGCCTGGGAACCCAGTACTTC; CDR3aa: CASSQEASGGLGTQYF
abundance: -; j_gene: TRBJ2-7; v_gene: TRBV19; d_gene: -; CDR3nt: TGTGCCAGTAGTATGGGAGTTTGGACATACGAGCAGTACTTC; CDR3aa: CASSMGVWTYEQYF
abundance: -; j_gene: TRBJ2-3; v_gene: TRBV5-1; d_gene: -; CDR3nt: TGCGCCAGCAGCTTGTACGGGGTCACAGATACGCAGTATTTT; CDR3aa: CASSLYGVTDTQYF
abundance: -; j_gene: TRBJ1-2; v_gene: TRBV28; d_gene: TRBD1; CDR3nt: TGTGCCAGCAGCCCGGGACAGTTGGCCTATGGCTACACCTTC; CDR3aa: CASSPGQLAYGYTF
abundance: once; j_gene: TRBJ2-7; v_gene: TRBV9; d_gene: -; CDR3nt: TGTGCCAGCAGCGTGGGGACCTTTCCCTACGAGCAGTACTTC; CDR3aa: CASSVGTFPYEQYF
abundance: -; j_gene: TRBJ2-1; v_gene: TRBV6-5; d_gene: -; CDR3nt: TGTGCCAGCAGCCGAGGGAGGGGGCTCTACAATGAGCAGTTCTTC; CDR3aa: CASSRGRGLYNEQFF